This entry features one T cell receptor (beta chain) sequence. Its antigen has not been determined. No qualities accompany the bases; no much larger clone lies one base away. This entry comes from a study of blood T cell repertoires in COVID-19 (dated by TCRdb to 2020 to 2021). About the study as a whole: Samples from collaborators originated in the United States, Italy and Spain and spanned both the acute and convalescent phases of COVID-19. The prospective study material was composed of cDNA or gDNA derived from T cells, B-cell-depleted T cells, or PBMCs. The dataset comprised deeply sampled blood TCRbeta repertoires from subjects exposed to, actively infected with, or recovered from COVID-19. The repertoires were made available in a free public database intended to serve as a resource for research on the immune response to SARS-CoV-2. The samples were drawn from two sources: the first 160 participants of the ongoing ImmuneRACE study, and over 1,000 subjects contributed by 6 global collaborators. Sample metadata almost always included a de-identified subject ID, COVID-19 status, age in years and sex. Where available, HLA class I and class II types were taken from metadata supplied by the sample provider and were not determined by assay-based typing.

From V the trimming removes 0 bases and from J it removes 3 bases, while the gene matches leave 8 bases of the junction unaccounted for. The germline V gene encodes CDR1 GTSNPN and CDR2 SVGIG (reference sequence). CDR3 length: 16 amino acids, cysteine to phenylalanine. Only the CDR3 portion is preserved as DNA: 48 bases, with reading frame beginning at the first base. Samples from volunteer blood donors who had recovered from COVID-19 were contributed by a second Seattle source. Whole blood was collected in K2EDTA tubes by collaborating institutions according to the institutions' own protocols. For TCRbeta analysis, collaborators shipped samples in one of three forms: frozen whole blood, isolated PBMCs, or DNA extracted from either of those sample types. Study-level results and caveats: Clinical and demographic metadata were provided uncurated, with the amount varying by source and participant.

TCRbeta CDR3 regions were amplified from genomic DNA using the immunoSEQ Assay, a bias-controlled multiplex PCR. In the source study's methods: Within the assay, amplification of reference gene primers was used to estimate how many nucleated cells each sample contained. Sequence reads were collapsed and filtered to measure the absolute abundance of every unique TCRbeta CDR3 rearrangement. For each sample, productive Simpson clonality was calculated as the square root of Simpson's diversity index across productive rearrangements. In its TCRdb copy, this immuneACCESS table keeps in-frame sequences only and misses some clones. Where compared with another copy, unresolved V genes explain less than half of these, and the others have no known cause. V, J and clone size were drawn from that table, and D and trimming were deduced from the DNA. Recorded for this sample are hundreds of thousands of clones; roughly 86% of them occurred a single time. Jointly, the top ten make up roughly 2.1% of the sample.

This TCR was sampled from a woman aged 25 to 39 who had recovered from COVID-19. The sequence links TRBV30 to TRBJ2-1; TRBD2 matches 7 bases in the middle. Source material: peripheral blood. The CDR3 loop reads CAWSVRVGGYYNEQFF. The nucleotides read TGTGCCTGGAGTGTAAGGGTCGGGGGGTACTACAATGAGCAGTTCTTC.